A single sample is the source of the 3 T cell receptor beta chains below, sequenced in a study of blood T cell repertoires in COVID-19. Profiled with immunoSEQ multiplex PCR; TCRdb holds only in-frame clones, not every one. This sample carries over 65,000 clones, 78% of them seen once, and the ten largest clones take around 33%. Sequencing was performed on peripheral blood. These TCRs come from a man aged 55-75 years with COVID-19, enrolled during active disease.

This clone was counted between two and nine times. The chain uses TRBV9 and TRBJ1-3; D remains ambiguous. The V and J ends lost 2 bases and 0 bases respectively, with 12 bases between them. Germline V gene sequence: CDR1 SGDLS, CDR2 YYNGEE. This CDR3 region has 16 residues. The CDR3 DNA reads as TGTGCCAGCAGCGTTAACAGAGCCCTCTCTGGAAACACCATATATTTT. Residues: CASSVNRALSGNTIYF.

J is TRBJ2-1 and V is TRBV12-5; a possible D gene is TRBD1 (5 bases). This CDR3 region has 16 residues. The germline V gene has CDR1 LGHNT and CDR2 FRNRAP. V was trimmed by 0 bases and J by 7 bases, leaving 16 bases between them. This CDR3 is CASGLVLGQGWNEQFF. Here the CDR3 DNA reads TGTGCTAGTGGTTTGGTACTTGGGCAGGGTTGGAATGAGCAGTTCTTC.

V gene TRBV21-1 combines with J gene TRBJ2-2; the table names TRBD1, a call not compared with the DNA. TRBV21-1 is a pseudogene locus. The CDR3 sequence is 13 residues long. This chain's CDR3 is CASSNGQSGELFF. The CDR3 region has the DNA TGTGCCAGCAGCAACGGACAGAGCGGGGAGCTGTTTTTT.